This is a list of T cell receptor beta chains from one sample in a study of T cell repertoires in cytomegalovirus infection. The antigens of these receptors remain unknown. In TCRdb, the reads were re-called with MiXCR into one record per CDR3 protein. The sample records under 200,000 distinct CDR3 sequences, roughly 20% being singletons. This material consisted of CD8+ T cells from cultured PBMCs, taken from culture after CMV antigen stimulation. The receptors shown here come from a human donor in good health (CMV status not recorded). Some clones in this sample may be carry-over from other donors' samples. Both conserved end residues are part of each CDR3. A D gene is named only where the DNA matches it firmly. A clone size is listed for some rows: how often the clone was seen (once, few, many), or a class if it is expanded.

V gene	clone size	D gene	J gene	CDR3 length	CDR3 protein	CDR3 DNA
TRBV27	NA	NA	TRBJ1-2	15	CASSFAREPNYGYTF	TGTGCCAGCAGTTTCGCCAGGGAACCGAACTATGGCTACACCTTC
TRBV18	few	NA	TRBJ2-1	16	CASSPPAGSDYNEQFF	TGTGCCAGCTCACCCCCGGCCGGGTCCGACTACAATGAGCAGTTCTTC
TRBV7-6	NA	NA	TRBJ2-5	15	CASSGAGSVAETQYF	TGTGCCAGCAGCGGCGCCGGGTCGGTGGCGGAGACCCAGTACTTC
TRBV3-1	few	NA	TRBJ2-3	16	CASSQQLDVSTDTQYF	TGTGCCAGCAGCCAACAATTGGACGTCAGCACAGATACGCAGTATTTT
TRBV4-1	few	NA	TRBJ2-2	15	CASSQGVGGTGELFF	TGTGCCAGCAGCCAAGGGGTAGGGGGAACCGGGGAGCTGTTTTTT
TRBV27	few	TRBD1	TRBJ2-7	16	CASSLTIGQGTYEQYF	TGTGCCAGCAGTTTAACGATTGGACAGGGGACCTACGAGCAGTACTTC
TRBV2	few	TRBD1	TRBJ2-1	15	CASSGQGRPYNEQFF	TGTGCCAGCAGTGGACAGGGGCGACCCTACAATGAGCAGTTCTTC
TRBV7-8	NA	NA	TRBJ1-3	14	CASSLAESGNTIYF	TGTGCCAGCAGCTTAGCGGAATCAGGAAACACCATATATTTT
TRBV6-2/TRBV6-3	NA	NA	TRBJ2-7	16	CASSYVETPHSYEQYF	TGTGCCAGCAGTTACGTGGAGACCCCCCACTCCTACGAGCAGTACTTC
TRBV7-6	few	NA	TRBJ2-7	15	CASSLGDHGTYEQYF	TGTGCCAGCAGCTTAGGGGACCATGGGACCTACGAGCAGTACTTC
TRBV7-6	NA	TRBD1	TRBJ2-1	14	CASSLGQGVNEQFF	TGTGCCAGCAGCTTAGGACAGGGGGTAAATGAGCAGTTCTTC
TRBV11-3	NA	NA	TRBJ2-1	14	CASSFAEGNNEQFF	TGTGCCAGCAGCTTTGCCGAGGGAAACAATGAGCAGTTCTTC
TRBV4-3	NA	NA	TRBJ2-7	14	CASSHLDGTYEQYF	TGCGCCAGCAGCCATCTCGACGGGACCTACGAGCAGTACTTC
TRBV4-1	NA	NA	TRBJ1-6	16	CASSQTGQLINSPLHF	TGCGCCAGCAGCCAAACAGGACAGCTGATTAATTCACCCCTCCACTTT
TRBV19	few	NA	TRBJ1-1	13	CASSEAANTEAFF	TGTGCCAGTTCGGAGGCGGCGAACACTGAAGCTTTCTTT
TRBV7-3	few	TRBD1	TRBJ2-3	16	CASSSTGTGGADTQYF	TGTGCCAGCAGCTCTACCGGGACAGGGGGCGCAGATACGCAGTATTTT
TRBV7-9	NA	NA	TRBJ2-2	14	CASSPPGFAGELFF	TGTGCCAGCAGCCCCCCAGGGTTCGCCGGGGAGCTGTTTTTT
TRBV12-3/TRBV12-4	few	NA	TRBJ1-5	16	CASSFGGPHSNQPQHF	TGTGCCAGCAGTTTTGGGGGACCTCATAGCAATCAGCCCCAGCATTTT
TRBV7-6	NA	NA	TRBJ2-3	13	CASSSPPQDTQYF	TGTGCCAGCAGCTCCCCCCCACAAGATACGCAGTATTTT
TRBV12-3/TRBV12-4	few	NA	TRBJ2-2	15	CASSLVVINTGELFF	TGTGCCAGCAGTCTTGTGGTCATTAACACCGGGGAGCTGTTTTTT
TRBV7-6	NA	NA	TRBJ2-1	16	CASSPAGVDLYNEQFF	TGTGCCAGCAGCCCGGCAGGGGTTGACCTTTACAATGAGCAGTTCTTC
TRBV18	few	TRBD1	TRBJ1-1	16	CASSRPGQGMNTEAFF	TGTGCCAGCTCTCGACCGGGACAGGGGATGAACACTGAAGCTTTCTTT
TRBV7-8	NA	NA	TRBJ1-2	16	CASSLGRGGQNYGYTF	TGTGCCAGCAGCTTAGGCCGAGGGGGGCAGAACTATGGCTACACCTTC